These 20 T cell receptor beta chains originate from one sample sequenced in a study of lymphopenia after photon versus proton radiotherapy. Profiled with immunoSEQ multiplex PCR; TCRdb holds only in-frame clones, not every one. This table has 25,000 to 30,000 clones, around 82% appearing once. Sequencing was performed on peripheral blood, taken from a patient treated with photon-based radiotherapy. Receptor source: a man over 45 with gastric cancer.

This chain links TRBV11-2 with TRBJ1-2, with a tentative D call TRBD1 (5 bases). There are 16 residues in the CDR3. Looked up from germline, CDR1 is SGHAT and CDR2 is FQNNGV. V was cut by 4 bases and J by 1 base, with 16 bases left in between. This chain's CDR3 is CASSSIAGSLNYGYTF. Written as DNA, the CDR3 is TGTGCCAGCAGCTCGATAGCAGGGTCCCTTAACTATGGCTACACCTTC.

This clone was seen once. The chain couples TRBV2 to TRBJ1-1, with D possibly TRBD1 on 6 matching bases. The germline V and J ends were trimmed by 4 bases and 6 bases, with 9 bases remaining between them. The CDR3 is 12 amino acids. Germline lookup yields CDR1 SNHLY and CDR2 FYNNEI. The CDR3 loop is CASSAQGPEAFF. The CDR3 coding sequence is TGTGCCAGCAGTGCCCAGGGGCCTGAAGCTTTCTTT.

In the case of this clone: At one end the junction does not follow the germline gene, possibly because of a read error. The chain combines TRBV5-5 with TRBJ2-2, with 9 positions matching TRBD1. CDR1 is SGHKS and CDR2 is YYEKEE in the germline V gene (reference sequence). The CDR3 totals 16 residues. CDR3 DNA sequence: TGCGCCAGCAGCCGAGGGACAGGGCAGGACACCGGGGAGCTGTTTTTT. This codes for CASSRGTGQDTGELFF.

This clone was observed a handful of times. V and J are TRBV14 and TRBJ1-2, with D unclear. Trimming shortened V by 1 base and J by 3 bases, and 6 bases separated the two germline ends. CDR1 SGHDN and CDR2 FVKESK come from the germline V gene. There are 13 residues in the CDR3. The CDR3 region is CASSQVTHYGYTF. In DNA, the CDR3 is TGTGCCAGCAGCCAAGTAACACACTATGGCTACACCTTC.

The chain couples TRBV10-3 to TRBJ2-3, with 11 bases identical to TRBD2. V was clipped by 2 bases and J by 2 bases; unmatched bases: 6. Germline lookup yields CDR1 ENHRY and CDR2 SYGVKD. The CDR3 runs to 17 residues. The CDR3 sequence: CAISEPSLAGDTDTQYF. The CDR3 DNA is TGTGCCATCAGTGAGCCCTCACTAGCGGGGGACACAGATACGCAGTATTTT.

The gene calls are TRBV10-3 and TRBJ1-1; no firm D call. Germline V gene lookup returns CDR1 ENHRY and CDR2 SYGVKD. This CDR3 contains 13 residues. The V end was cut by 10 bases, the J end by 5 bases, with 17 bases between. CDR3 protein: CATKVVRTTEAFF. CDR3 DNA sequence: TGTGCCACCAAAGTAGTCCGAACAACTGAAGCTTTCTTT.

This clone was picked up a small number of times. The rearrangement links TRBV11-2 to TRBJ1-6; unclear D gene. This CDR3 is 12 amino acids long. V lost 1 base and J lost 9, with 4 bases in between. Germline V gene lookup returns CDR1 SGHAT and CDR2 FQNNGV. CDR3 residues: CASSLGRSPLHF. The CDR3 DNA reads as TGTGCCAGCAGCTTAGGACGTTCACCCCTCCACTTT.

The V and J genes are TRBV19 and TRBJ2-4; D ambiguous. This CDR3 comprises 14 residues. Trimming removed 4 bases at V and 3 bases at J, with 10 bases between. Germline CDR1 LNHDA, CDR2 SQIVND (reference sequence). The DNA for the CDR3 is TGTGCCAGTAGTAGCATCACGGGCAAAAACATTCAGTACTTC. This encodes CASSSITGKNIQYF. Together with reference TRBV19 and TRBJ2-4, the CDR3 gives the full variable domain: DGGITQSPKYLFRKEGQNVTLSCEQNLNHDAMYWYRQDPGQGLRLIYYSQIVNDFQKGDIAEGYSVSREKKESFPLTVTSAQKNPTAFYLCASSSITGKNIQYFGAGTRLSVL.

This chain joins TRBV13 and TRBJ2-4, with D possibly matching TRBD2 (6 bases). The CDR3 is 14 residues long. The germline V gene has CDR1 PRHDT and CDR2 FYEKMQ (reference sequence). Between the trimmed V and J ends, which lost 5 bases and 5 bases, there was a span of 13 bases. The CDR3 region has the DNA TGTGCCAGCAGCCCGGGGGTAGCGGAAAACATTCAGTACTTC. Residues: CASSPGVAENIQYF. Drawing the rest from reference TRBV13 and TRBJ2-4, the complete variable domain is AAGVIQSPRHLIKEKRETATLKCYPIPRHDTVYWYQQGPGQDPQFLISFYEKMQSDKGSIPDRFSAQQFSDYHSELNMSSLELGDSALYFCASSPGVAENIQYFGAGTRLSVL.

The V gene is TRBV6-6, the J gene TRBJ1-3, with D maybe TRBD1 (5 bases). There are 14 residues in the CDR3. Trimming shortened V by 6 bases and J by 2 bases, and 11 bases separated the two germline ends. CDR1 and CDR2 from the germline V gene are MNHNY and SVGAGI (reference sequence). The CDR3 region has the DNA TGTGCCAGCAGGCCCCAGGGAACTGGAAACACCATATATTTT. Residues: CASRPQGTGNTIYF.

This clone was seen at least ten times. The CDR3 DNA follows: TGTGCCAGTAGTCCCTCCCACGGGGAGCTGTTTTTT. As protein: CASSPSHGELFF. The J gene is TRBJ2-2, the V gene TRBV19; no reliable D call. V lost 5 bases and J lost 7, with 8 bases in between. The CDR3 runs 12 residues. Germline CDR1 and CDR2: LNHDA and SQIVND (reference sequence). Filled out from reference TRBV19 and TRBJ2-2, the complete variable domain reads DGGITQSPKYLFRKEGQNVTLSCEQNLNHDAMYWYRQDPGQGLRLIYYSQIVNDFQKGDIAEGYSVSREKKESFPLTVTSAQKNPTAFYLCASSPSHGELFFGEGSRLTVL.

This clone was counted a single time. The CDR3 sequence: CASSPLGAVSYNEQFF. The DNA for the CDR3 is TGTGCCAGCAGCCCTCTCGGGGCCGTCTCCTACAATGAGCAGTTCTTC. V usage is TRBV7-9 and J usage is TRBJ2-1; D tentatively reads TRBD1 or TRBD2 (5 bases each). The V end was cut by 5 bases, the J end by 0 bases, with 14 bases between. CDR1 SEHNR and CDR2 FQNEAQ come from the germline V gene (reference sequence). The length of the CDR3 is 16 residues.

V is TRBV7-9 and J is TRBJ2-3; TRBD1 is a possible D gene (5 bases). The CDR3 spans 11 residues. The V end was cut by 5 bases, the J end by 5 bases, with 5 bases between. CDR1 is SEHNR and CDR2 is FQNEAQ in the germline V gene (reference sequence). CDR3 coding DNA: TGTGCCAGCAGCCAGGGAGATACGCAGTATTTT. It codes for CASSQGDTQYF.

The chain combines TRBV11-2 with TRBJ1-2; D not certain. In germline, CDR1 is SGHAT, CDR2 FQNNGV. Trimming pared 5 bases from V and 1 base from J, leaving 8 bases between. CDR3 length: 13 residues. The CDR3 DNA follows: TGTGCCAGCAGCCGAGATAGTAACTATGGCTACACCTTC. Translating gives CASSRDSNYGYTF.

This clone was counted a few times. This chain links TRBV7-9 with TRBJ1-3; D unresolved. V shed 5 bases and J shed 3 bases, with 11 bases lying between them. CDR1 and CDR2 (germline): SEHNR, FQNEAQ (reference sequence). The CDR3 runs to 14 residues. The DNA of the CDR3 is TGTGCCAGCAGCCCGGCCGGGAGTGGAAACACCATATATTTT. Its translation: CASSPAGSGNTIYF.

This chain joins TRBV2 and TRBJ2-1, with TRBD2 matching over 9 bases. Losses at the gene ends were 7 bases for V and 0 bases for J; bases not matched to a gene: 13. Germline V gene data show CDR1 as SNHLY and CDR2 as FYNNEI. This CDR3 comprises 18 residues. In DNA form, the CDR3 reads TGTGCCAGCACGGGTAGCGGGGGTGCTACTCGCTCCTACAATGAGCAGTTCTTC. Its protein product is CASTGSGGATRSYNEQFF.

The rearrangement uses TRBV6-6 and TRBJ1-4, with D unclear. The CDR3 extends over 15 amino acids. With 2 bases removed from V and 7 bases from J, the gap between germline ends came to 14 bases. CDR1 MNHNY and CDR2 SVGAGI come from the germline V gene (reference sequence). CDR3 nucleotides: TGTGCCAGCAGTTACAACCCCACAAGATTTGAAAAACTGTTTTTT. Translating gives CASSYNPTRFEKLFF.

CDR3 sequence reads: CASSLAGGETQYF. The CDR3 DNA reads as TGTGCCAGCAGCTTAGCTGGCGGGGAGACCCAGTACTTC. The chain employs TRBV7-8 and TRBJ2-5; a weak D match, TRBD2 (5 bases). CDR3 length: 13 residues. CDR1 is SGHVS and CDR2 is FQNEAQ in the germline V gene. Trimming cost V 0 bases and J 5 bases, with 7 bases left between them.

CDR3 in DNA: TGCGCCAGCAGTAAAGACAGGGGGGAAAATGAGCAGTTCTTC. The encoded protein is CASSKDRGENEQFF. The chain carries TRBV10-1 and TRBJ2-1; 9 positions match TRBD1. V dropped 5 bases and J dropped 7; count of bases not matched to a gene: 6. Germline CDR1 reads WNHNN; CDR2 reads SYGVQD (reference sequence). This CDR3 contains 14 residues.

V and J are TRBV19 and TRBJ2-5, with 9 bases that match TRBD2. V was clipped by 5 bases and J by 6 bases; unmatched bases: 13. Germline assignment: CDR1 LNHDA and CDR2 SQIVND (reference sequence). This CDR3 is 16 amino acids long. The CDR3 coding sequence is TGTGCCAGTAGTCCCCGGACTAGCGAGGGAGGAAAGACCCAGTACTTC. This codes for CASSPRTSEGGKTQYF.